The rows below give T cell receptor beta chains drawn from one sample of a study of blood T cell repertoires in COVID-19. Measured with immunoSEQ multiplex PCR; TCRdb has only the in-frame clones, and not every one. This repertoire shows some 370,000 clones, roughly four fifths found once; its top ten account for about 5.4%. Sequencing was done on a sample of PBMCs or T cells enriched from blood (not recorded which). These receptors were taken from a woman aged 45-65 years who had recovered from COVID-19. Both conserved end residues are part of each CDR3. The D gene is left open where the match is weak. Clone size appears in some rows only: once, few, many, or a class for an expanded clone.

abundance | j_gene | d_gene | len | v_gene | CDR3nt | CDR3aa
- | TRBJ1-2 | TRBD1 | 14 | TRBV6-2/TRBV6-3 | TGTGCCAGCAGTGGACAGGGGGCGGGGTATGGCTACACCTTC | CASSGQGAGYGYTF
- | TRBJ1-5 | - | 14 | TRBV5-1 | TGCGCCAGCAGCTCACAGGGTACCAATCAGCCCCAGCATTTT | CASSSQGTNQPQHF
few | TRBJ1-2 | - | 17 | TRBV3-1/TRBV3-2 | TGTGCCAGCAGCCAATTTAGGCAGGGAGGGTGGAACTATGGCTACACCTTC | CASSQFRQGGWNYGYTF
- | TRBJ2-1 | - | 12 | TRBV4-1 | TGCGCCAGCAGCCAAGGAACTGCTGAGCAGTTCTTC | CASSQGTAEQFF
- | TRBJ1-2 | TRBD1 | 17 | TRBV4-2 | TGTGCCAGCAGCCAAGATCAAGTAACAGGGGATAACTATGGCTACACCTTC | CASSQDQVTGDNYGYTF
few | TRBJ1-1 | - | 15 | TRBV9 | TGTGCCAGCAGCGTGAGTGGGGGCAGTTGGACTGAAGCTTTCTTT | CASSVSGGSWTEAFF
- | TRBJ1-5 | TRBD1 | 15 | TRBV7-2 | TGTGCCAGCAGCTTAACAGGGGGGTCCAATCAGCCCCAGCATTTT | CASSLTGGSNQPQHF
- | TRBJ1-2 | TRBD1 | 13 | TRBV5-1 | TGCGCCAGCAGCTTTCAGGGGGCGAGTGGCTACACCTTC | CASSFQGASGYTF
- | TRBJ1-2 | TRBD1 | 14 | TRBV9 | TGTGCCAGCAGCGTAGGAGGGGGCGGCCGGAGCTACACCTTC | CASSVGGGGRSYTF
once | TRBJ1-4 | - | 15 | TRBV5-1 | TGCGCCAGCAGCTTCCTGGGAGGGAGGGAAGAAAAACTGTTTTTT | CASSFLGGREEKLFF
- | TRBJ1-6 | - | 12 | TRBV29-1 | TGCAGCGCACCCCACAGGAATTCACCCCTCCACTTT | CSAPHRNSPLHF
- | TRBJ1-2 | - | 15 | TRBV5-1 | TGCGCCAGCAGCTTTAGTCAGGGAATCAACTATGGCTACACCTTC | CASSFSQGINYGYTF
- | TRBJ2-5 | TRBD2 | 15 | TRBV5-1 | TGCGCCAGCAGCTTTGGCGCCAGCGGGGGTCCCGGGGTTTACTTC | CASSFGASGGPGVYF
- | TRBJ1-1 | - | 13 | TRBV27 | TGTGCCAGCAGTCCATCGGGGGGGGCGAAAGCTTTCTTT | CASSPSGGAKAFF
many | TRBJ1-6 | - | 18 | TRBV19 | TGTGCCAGTAGTATAGACTCAGGTTATAGCGCCTATAATTCACCCCTCCACTTT | CASSIDSGYSAYNSPLHF
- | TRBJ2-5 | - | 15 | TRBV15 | TGTGCCACCAGCAGAGAAAAGAGGGTCGGGGAGACCCAGTACTTC | CATSREKRVGETQYF
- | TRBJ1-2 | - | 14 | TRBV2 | TGTGCCAGCAGTGGGACAGCACCCTCCTATGGCTACACCTTC | CASSGTAPSYGYTF
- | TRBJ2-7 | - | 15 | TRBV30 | TGTGCCTGGAGTGCCTCTACAGTGGGAGTCTACGAGCAGTACTTC | CAWSASTVGVYEQYF
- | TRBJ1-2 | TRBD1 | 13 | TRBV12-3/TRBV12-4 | TGTGCCAGCAGTTTTCAGGGGGGCTATGGCTACACCTTC | CASSFQGGYGYTF
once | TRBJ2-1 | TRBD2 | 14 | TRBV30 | TGTGCCTGGACATGGGGCGGGAGTTACAATGAGCAGTTCTTC | CAWTWGGSYNEQFF
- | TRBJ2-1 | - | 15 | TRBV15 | TGTGCCACCAGCAGAGTAACCAAGCGGGACAATGAGCAGTTCTTC | CATSRVTKRDNEQFF
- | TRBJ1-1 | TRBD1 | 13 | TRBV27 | TGTGCCAGCAGATTGACAGGGACCACTGAAGCTTTCTTT | CASRLTGTTEAFF
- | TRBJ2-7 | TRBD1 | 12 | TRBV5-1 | TGCGCCAGCAGCGTACAGGGGTACGAGCAGTACTTC | CASSVQGYEQYF
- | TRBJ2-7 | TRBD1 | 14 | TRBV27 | TGTGCCAGCAGTGCCTGGGACAGAGAGAAAGAGCAGTACTTC | CASSAWDREKEQYF